One and the same sample provided the 31 T cell receptor beta chains below, sequenced in a study of OX40 agonist ivuxolimab in advanced cancers. Generated by immunoSEQ multiplex PCR, the TCRdb table keeps only in-frame clones and is missing some. The sample holds about 80,000 clones, over 80% seen once. Here the sequenced sample was CD4+ or CD8+ T cells sorted from blood, taken in a trial of the OX40 agonist ivuxolimab. These receptors all come from an adult with an advanced solid tumor such as melanoma, head and neck, liver or kidney cancer.

CDR3 protein: CASSFSVGESAYEQYF. CDR3 sequence (DNA): TGTGCCAGCAGTTTCTCGGTGGGGGAATCAGCCTACGAGCAGTACTTC. V is TRBV27 and J is TRBJ2-7; D might be TRBD1 or TRBD2, each matching 5 bases. CDR1 is MNHEY, CDR2 SMNVEV, per germline (reference sequence). Trimming pared 3 bases from V and 2 bases from J, leaving 17 bases between. This CDR3 is built from 16 residues.

This clone was seen only once. V is TRBV5-4 and J is TRBJ2-4; maybe TRBD2 (7 bases). The CDR3 has 17 amino acids. Germline V gene lookup returns CDR1 SGHNT and CDR2 YYREEE (reference sequence). V shed 4 bases and J shed 9 bases, with 26 bases lying between them. The CDR3 region has the DNA TGTGCCAGCAGCCTCCTCACAGGTGGGGGGGCGCAGGGCATTCAGTACTTC. This gives the protein CASSLLTGGGAQGIQYF.

The chain has TRBV6-5 and TRBJ2-3, with D tentatively TRBD1 or TRBD2 (6 bases each). From germline, CDR1 is MNHEY and CDR2 SVGAGI. The CDR3 is made up of 15 amino acids. Trimming took off 6 bases at V and 0 bases at J, with 13 bases between the two ends. CDR3 coding DNA: TGTGCCAGCAGCCCGTCGGGGGCTAGCACAGATACGCAGTATTTT. It codes for CASSPSGASTDTQYF.

There are many counts of this clone. This chain links TRBV15 with TRBJ2-1; D tentatively reads TRBD1 or TRBD2 (6 bases each). The CDR3 runs to 17 residues. Looked up from germline, CDR1 is LNHNV and CDR2 is YYDKDF (reference sequence). The V gene lost 4 bases and the J gene lost 2 bases, with 18 bases spanning the gap. The CDR3 DNA reads TGTGCCACCAGCATCAACGAGGAGGGGGTTGCCTACAATGAGCAGTTCTTC. Translating it yields CATSINEEGVAYNEQFF.

CDR3 coding DNA: TGTGCCAGCAGTGAGGCAGGGGGTTTCTCCTACAATGAGCAGTTCTTC. As protein: CASSEAGGFSYNEQFF. The V call is TRBV6-4, the J call TRBJ2-1; 7 bases agree with TRBD1. Germline assignment: CDR1 MRHNA and CDR2 SNTAGT. The CDR3 contains 16 residues. Losses at the gene ends were 3 bases for V and 0 bases for J; bases not matched to a gene: 5.

V and J are TRBV14 and TRBJ1-1, with D tentatively TRBD1 (6 bases). CDR3 size: 15 residues. Germline lookup yields CDR1 SGHDN and CDR2 FVKESK. Trimming stripped 5 bases from V and 1 base from J, with 14 bases between. CDR3 DNA: TGTGCCAGCAGCACCCGGGGGCAGGGGAACACTGAAGCTTTCTTT. It is translated as CASSTRGQGNTEAFF.

The V gene is TRBV27, the J gene TRBJ1-2, with D maybe TRBD1 (5 bases). The CDR3 spans 13 residues. Trimming removed 2 bases at V and 2 bases at J, with 6 bases between. Germline V lookup: CDR1 MNHEY, CDR2 SMNVEV (reference sequence). This chain's CDR3 is CASSLAGNYGYTF. In DNA, the CDR3 is TGTGCCAGCAGTTTAGCAGGGAACTATGGCTACACCTTC.

The gene calls are TRBV7-3 and TRBJ2-1, with D possibly being TRBD2 (6 bases). Trimming removed 4 bases from V and 8 bases from J, with 18 bases in between. This CDR3 has 15 residues. Germline CDR1 reads SGHTA; CDR2 reads FQGTGA. The CDR3 reads CASSWTLYPGDEQFF. In DNA form, the CDR3 reads TGTGCCAGCAGCTGGACGCTCTACCCGGGGGATGAGCAGTTCTTC.

J is TRBJ2-7 and V is TRBV7-9; TRBD1 might be the D (5 bases). V lost 5 bases, J lost 3 bases, and 11 bases lay in between. The CDR3 loop spans 13 amino acids. CDR1 SEHNR and CDR2 FQNEAQ come from the germline V gene (reference sequence). The CDR3: CASSDSTYYEQYF. CDR3 nucleotide sequence: TGTGCCAGCAGCGACAGTACCTACTACGAGCAGTACTTC.

In this sample, this clone turned up once. The chain links TRBV5-1 to TRBJ2-7, with D unresolved. The CDR3 is made up of 13 amino acids. Between the trimmed V and J ends, which lost 0 bases and 0 bases, there was a span of 4 bases. Looked up from germline, CDR1 is SGHRS and CDR2 is YFSETQ. CDR3 in amino acids: CASSLGSSYEQYF. Written as DNA, the CDR3 is TGCGCCAGCAGCTTGGGGAGCTCCTACGAGCAGTACTTC.

The chain has TRBV25-1 and TRBJ2-7; no definite D call. CDR3 size: 11 residues. CDR1 MGHDK and CDR2 SYGVNS come from the germline V gene. V was trimmed by 4 bases and J by 4 bases, leaving 5 bases between them. The CDR3 DNA reads as TGTGCCAGCAGTGCAGGATACGAGCAGTACTTC. Residues: CASSAGYEQYF.

Concerning this clone: The sample carries other DNA sequences with the same CDR3. The chain is built from TRBV19 and TRBJ2-7; 7 bases match TRBD1. Unmatched junction bases numbered 5, after V lost 5 bases and J lost 4 bases. Germline V CDR1 and CDR2: LNHDA, SQIVND (reference sequence). The CDR3 has 13 amino acids. CDR3: CASSPGTVYEQYF. The DNA for the CDR3 is TGTGCCAGTAGTCCGGGGACAGTTTACGAGCAGTACTTC.

J is TRBJ1-1 and V is TRBV11-2; D perhaps matches TRBD1 (5 bases). The V gene lost 3 bases and the J gene lost 4 bases, with 9 bases spanning the gap. The CDR3 spans 13 residues. The germline V gene has CDR1 SGHAT and CDR2 FQNNGV. This chain's CDR3 is CASSLGVGTEAFF. CDR3 DNA sequence: TGTGCCAGCAGCTTGGGGGTGGGCACTGAAGCTTTCTTT.

J is TRBJ2-7 and V is TRBV2; D may be TRBD1 (5 bases). This CDR3 is built from 12 residues. The germline gives CDR1 SNHLY, CDR2 FYNNEI. V shed 7 bases and J shed 2 bases, with 9 bases lying between them. DNA for the CDR3: TGTGCCAGCATTAGACAGACCTACGAGCAGTACTTC. Residues: CASIRQTYEQYF.

The rearrangement links TRBV27 to TRBJ1-5, with D possibly TRBD1 on 5 matching bases. Germline CDR1 and CDR2: MNHEY and SMNVEV (reference sequence). The V end was cut by 6 bases, the J end by 1 base, with 16 bases between. The CDR3 has 16 amino acids. The DNA for the CDR3 is TGTGCCAGCAGCATGGGGACGTGGGGGAGCAATCAGCCCCAGCATTTT. This encodes CASSMGTWGSNQPQHF.

The V gene is TRBV2, the J gene TRBJ1-4; D may be TRBD1 (6 bases). Germline CDR1 is SNHLY and CDR2 is FYNNEI. The V end lost 5 bases, the J end lost 0 bases, and 7 bases lay between the germline ends. The CDR3 spans 14 residues. The CDR3 DNA sequence: TGTGCCAGCAGTCACAGGGCAACTAATGAAAAACTGTTTTTT. It codes for CASSHRATNEKLFF.

V usage is TRBV6-4 and J usage is TRBJ2-7, with no clear D. Germline V lookup: CDR1 MRHNA, CDR2 SNTAGT. The CDR3 runs 14 residues. With 6 bases removed from V and 0 bases from J, the gap between germline ends came to 12 bases. Written as DNA, the CDR3 is TGTGCCAGCAGGGCGGACCCGAGCTCCTACGAGCAGTACTTC. Amino acids: CASRADPSSYEQYF.

The V gene is TRBV25-1, the J gene TRBJ2-6, with 8 bases that match TRBD1. The CDR3 runs 14 residues. V lost 5 bases to trimming and J lost 9 bases; unmatched junction nucleotides: 6. Germline V gene lookup returns CDR1 MGHDK and CDR2 SYGVNS. This CDR3 is CASSSPGTGNVLTF. The CDR3 nucleotides read TGTGCCAGCAGTAGCCCCGGGACAGGCAACGTCCTGACTTTC. Full variable domain (remainder filled in from reference TRBV25-1 and TRBJ2-6): EADIYQTPRYLVIGTGKKITLECSQTMGHDKMYWYQQDPGMELHLIHYSYGVNSTEKGDLSSESTVSRIRTEHFPLTLESARPSHTSQYLCASSSPGTGNVLTFGAGSRLTVL.

The CDR3 is CASSLAGGAENEQFF. The CDR3 bases are TGTGCCAGCAGCTTGGCCGGGGGGGCCGAAAATGAGCAGTTCTTC. The rearrangement joins TRBV5-4 to TRBJ2-1, with 8 bases matching TRBD2. This CDR3 has 15 amino acids. Germline CDR1 and CDR2: SGHNT and YYREEE (reference sequence). V was clipped by 0 bases and J by 7 bases; unmatched bases: 6.

The genes are TRBV5-1 and TRBJ2-1; TRBD2 matches at 11 bases. Germline V gene sequence: CDR1 SGHRS, CDR2 YFSETQ. V shed 2 bases, J shed 8 bases, and the junction held 6 bases outside the gene matches. This CDR3 comprises 15 residues. The CDR3 sequence is CASSFSGGAWDEQFF. In nucleotides, the CDR3 is TGCGCCAGCAGCTTTAGCGGGGGGGCCTGGGATGAGCAGTTCTTC.

The chain carries TRBV5-5 and TRBJ1-3, with D unclear. The J call may be mistaken, given a closer DNA end match to TRBJ2-2. There are 12 residues in the CDR3. Germline CDR1 and CDR2: SGHKS and YYEKEE (reference sequence). CDR3 sequence (DNA): TGTGCCAGCAGTCGTTACACCGGGGAGCTGTTTTTT. Its protein product is CASSRYTGELFF.

V usage is TRBV27 and J usage is TRBJ1-2; 11 bases agree with TRBD1. Trimming cost V 6 bases and J 5 bases; bases outside gene matches: 8. The length of the CDR3 is 15 residues. Looked up from germline, CDR1 is MNHEY and CDR2 is SMNVEV (reference sequence). The CDR3 region is CASRGQGEVGYGYTF. The CDR3 nucleotides are TGTGCCAGCAGGGGACAGGGGGAAGTCGGATATGGCTACACCTTC.

The chain couples TRBV9 to TRBJ2-5; 10 bases line up with TRBD2. CDR1 SGDLS and CDR2 YYNGEE come from the germline V gene. J lost 3 bases, V lost 3 bases, and 5 bases had no gene match. The length of the CDR3 is 15 residues. The CDR3 bases are TGTGCCAGCAGCGGGAGGACTAGCGGTAAAGAGACCCAGTACTTC. It specifies CASSGRTSGKETQYF.

This sequence joins TRBV11-3 and TRBJ1-4; 10 bases line up with TRBD1. Germline V lookup: CDR1 SGHNT, CDR2 YENEEA. The V and J ends lost 3 bases and 7 bases, in that order; junction bases with no gene match: 8. The CDR3 extends over 16 amino acids. As DNA, the CDR3 is TGTGCCAGCAGCTTGGCCCGGACAGGGGGAACTGAAAAACTGTTTTTT. This gives the protein CASSLARTGGTEKLFF. Full variable domain (remainder filled in from reference TRBV11-3 and TRBJ1-4): EAGVVQSPRYKIIEKKQPVAFWCNPISGHNTLYWYLQNLGQGPELLIRYENEEAVDDSQLPKDRFSAERLKGVDSTLKIQPAELGDSAVYLCASSLARTGGTEKLFFGSGTQLSVL.

The chain employs TRBV6-5 and TRBJ1-2; D uncertain. Germline loops: CDR1 MNHEY, CDR2 SVGAGI. Trimming took 0 bases from V and 2 from J, leaving 10 bases between them. The CDR3 extends over 15 amino acids. The DNA of the CDR3 is TGTGCCAGCAGTTACTCGGGCTGGCGGAACTATGGCTACACCTTC. This gives the protein CASSYSGWRNYGYTF.

The V call is TRBV29-1, the J call TRBJ2-5; D might be TRBD1 (7 bases). The CDR3 loop spans 13 amino acids. Per germline, CDR1 SQVTM and CDR2 ANQGSEA. CDR3 protein: CSSQGGAKETQYF. CDR3 bases: TGCAGTTCCCAGGGGGGCGCGAAAGAGACCCAGTACTTC.

This chain joins TRBV9 and TRBJ1-2; perhaps TRBD1 as D (5 bases). In germline, CDR1 is SGDLS, CDR2 YYNGEE. Trimming removed 3 bases from V and 1 base from J, with 22 bases in between. The CDR3 has 18 residues. CDR3 protein: CASSGGIGSVKHNYGYTF. The CDR3, as DNA: TGTGCCAGCAGCGGGGGGATCGGCTCTGTTAAGCATAACTATGGCTACACCTTC.

The V gene is TRBV19, the J gene TRBJ1-5; D perhaps matches TRBD1 (5 bases). The CDR3 runs to 12 residues. Deletions cut 11 bases from V and 7 bases from J, with 15 bases between. Germline CDR1 reads LNHDA; CDR2 reads SQIVND (reference sequence). This CDR3 reads CAGGFGAQPQHF. Here the CDR3 DNA reads TGTGCCGGCGGCTTTGGGGCCCAGCCCCAGCATTTT.

This chain uses TRBV7-6 with TRBJ2-3, with D unclear. With 2 bases removed from V and 2 bases from J, the gap between germline ends came to 8 bases. The germline V gene has CDR1 SGHVS and CDR2 FNYEAQ. The CDR3 covers 14 residues. Here the CDR3 DNA reads TGTGCCAGCAGCTTACACGGGCCCACAGATACGCAGTATTTT. It specifies CASSLHGPTDTQYF.

This clone was picked up one time. The chain uses TRBV5-6 and TRBJ2-5, with 9 bases matching TRBD1. This CDR3 is built from 16 residues. With V trimmed by 3 bases and J by 1 base, 7 bases remained unmatched. The germline V gene has CDR1 SGHDT and CDR2 YYEEEE. As DNA, the CDR3 is TGTGCCAGCAGCTCCGGATCACAGGGGGCCCAAGAGACCCAGTACTTC. Protein sequence: CASSSGSQGAQETQYF.

The genes are TRBV29-1 and TRBJ2-2, with TRBD1 matching 8 bases. J gave up 4 bases and V 7 bases, and 8 bases lay outside the gene matches. CDR1 SQVTM and CDR2 ANQGSEA come from the germline V gene. The CDR3 runs to 14 residues. The CDR3 reads CSGAQGVGTGELFF. In nucleotides, the CDR3 is TGCAGCGGGGCACAGGGGGTGGGCACCGGGGAGCTGTTTTTT.